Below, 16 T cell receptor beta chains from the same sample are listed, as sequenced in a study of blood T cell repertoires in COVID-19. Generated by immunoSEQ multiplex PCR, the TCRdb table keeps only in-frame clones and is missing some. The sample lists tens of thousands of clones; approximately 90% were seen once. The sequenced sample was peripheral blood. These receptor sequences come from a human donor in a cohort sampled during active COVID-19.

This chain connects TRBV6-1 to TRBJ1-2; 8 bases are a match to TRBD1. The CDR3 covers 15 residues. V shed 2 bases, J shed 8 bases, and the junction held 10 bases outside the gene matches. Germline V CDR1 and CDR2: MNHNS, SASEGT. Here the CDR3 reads CASSESAGTGLGYTF. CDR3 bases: TGTGCCAGCAGTGAAAGCGCGGGGACAGGCTTAGGCTACACCTTC.

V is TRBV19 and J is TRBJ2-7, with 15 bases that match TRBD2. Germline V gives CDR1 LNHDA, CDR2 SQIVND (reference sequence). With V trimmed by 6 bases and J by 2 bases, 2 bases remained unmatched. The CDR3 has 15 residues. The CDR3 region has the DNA TGTGCCAGTAGGGGACTAGCGGGGGGTACCTACGAGCAGTACTTC. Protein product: CASRGLAGGTYEQYF.

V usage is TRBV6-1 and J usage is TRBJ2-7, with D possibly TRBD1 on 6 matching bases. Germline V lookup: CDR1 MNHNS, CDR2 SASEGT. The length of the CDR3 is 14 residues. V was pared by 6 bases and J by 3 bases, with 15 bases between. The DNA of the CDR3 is TGTGCCAGCAGGGCGGACAGAGCCAGCTACGAGCAGTACTTC. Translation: CASRADRASYEQYF.

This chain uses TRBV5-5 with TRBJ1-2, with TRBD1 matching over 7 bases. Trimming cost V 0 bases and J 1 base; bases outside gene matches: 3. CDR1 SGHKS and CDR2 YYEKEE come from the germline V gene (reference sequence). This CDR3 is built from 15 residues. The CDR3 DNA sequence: TGTGCCAGCAGCTTGGCCGGGGACAGTAACTATGGCTACACCTTC. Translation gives CASSLAGDSNYGYTF.

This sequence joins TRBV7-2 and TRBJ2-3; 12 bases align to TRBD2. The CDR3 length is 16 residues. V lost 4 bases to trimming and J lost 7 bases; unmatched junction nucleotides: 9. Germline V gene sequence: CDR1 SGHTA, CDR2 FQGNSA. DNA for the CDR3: TGTGCCAGCAGCTCACCTAGCGGGGGGGCCTCACATACGCAGTATTTT. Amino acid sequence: CASSSPSGGASHTQYF.

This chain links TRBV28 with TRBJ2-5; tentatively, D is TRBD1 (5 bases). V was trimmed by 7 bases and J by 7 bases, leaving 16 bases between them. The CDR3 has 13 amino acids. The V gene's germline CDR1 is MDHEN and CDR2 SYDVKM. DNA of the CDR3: TGTGCCAGCATTCCGTCAGGGTTGCGGACCCAGTACTTC. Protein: CASIPSGLRTQYF. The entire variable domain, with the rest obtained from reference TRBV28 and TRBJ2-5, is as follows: DVKVTQSSRYLVKRTGEKVFLECVQDMDHENMFWYRQDPGLGLRLIYFSYDVKMKEKGDIPEGYSVSREKKERFSLILESASTNQTSMYLCASIPSGLRTQYFGPGTRLLVL.

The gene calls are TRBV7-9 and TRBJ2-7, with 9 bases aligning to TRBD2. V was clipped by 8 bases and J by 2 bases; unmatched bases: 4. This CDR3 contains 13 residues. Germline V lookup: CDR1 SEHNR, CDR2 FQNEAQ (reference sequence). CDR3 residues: CASGGGRAYEQYF. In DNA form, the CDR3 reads TGTGCCAGCGGTGGCGGGAGGGCCTACGAGCAGTACTTC.

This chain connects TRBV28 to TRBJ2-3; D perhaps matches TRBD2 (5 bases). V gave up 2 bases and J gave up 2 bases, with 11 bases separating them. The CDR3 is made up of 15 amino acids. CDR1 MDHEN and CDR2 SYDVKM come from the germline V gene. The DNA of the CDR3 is TGTGCCAGCAGTTTAGCGGGCAGCAACACAGATACGCAGTATTTT. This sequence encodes CASSLAGSNTDTQYF.

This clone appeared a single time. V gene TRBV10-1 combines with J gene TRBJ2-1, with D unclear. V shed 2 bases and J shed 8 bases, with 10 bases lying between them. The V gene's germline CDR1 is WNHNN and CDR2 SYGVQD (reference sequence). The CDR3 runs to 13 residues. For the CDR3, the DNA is TGCGCCAGCAGTGAGGGCTCCGTTTATGAGCAGTTCTTC. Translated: CASSEGSVYEQFF.

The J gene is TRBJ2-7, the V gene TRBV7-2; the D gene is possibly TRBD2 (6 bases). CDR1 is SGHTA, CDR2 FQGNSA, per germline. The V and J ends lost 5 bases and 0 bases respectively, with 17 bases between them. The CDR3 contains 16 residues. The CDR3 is CASSPEGRGNSYEQYF. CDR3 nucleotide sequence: TGTGCCAGCAGCCCGGAGGGACGGGGGAACTCCTACGAGCAGTACTTC.

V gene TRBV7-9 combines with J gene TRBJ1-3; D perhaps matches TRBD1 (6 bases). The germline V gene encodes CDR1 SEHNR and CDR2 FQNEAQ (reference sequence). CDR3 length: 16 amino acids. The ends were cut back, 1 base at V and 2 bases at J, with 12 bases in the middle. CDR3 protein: CASSLGGPGAGNTIYF. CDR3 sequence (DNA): TGTGCCAGCAGCTTAGGCGGCCCAGGGGCTGGAAACACCATATATTTT. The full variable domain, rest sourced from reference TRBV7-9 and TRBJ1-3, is DTGVSQNPRHKITKRGQNVTFRCDPISEHNRLYWYRQTLGQGPEFLTYFQNEAQLEKSRLLSDRFSAERPKGSFSTLEIQRTEQGDSAMYLCASSLGGPGAGNTIYFGEGSWLTVV.

CDR3 protein: CASSLGETDTYEQYF. The CDR3 DNA reads as TGCGCCAGCAGCTTGGGGGAGACCGACACCTACGAGCAGTACTTC. The chain combines TRBV5-1 with TRBJ2-7; maybe TRBD2 (5 bases). Germline V CDR1 and CDR2: SGHRS, YFSETQ. Trimming shortened V by 0 bases and J by 2 bases, and 12 bases separated the two germline ends. This CDR3 contains 15 residues.

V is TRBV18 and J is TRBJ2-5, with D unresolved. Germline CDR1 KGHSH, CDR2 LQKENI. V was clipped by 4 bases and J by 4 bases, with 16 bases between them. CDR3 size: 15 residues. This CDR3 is CASSRAGPAGETQYF. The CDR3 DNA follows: TGTGCCAGCTCACGTGCAGGCCCTGCAGGAGAGACCCAGTACTTC.

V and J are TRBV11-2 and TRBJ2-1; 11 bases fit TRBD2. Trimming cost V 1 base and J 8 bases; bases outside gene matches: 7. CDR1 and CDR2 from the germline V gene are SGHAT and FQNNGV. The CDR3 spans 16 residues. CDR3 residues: CASSLVFSGGGYEQFF. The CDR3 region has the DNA TGTGCCAGCAGCTTAGTATTTAGCGGGGGGGGCTATGAGCAGTTCTTC.

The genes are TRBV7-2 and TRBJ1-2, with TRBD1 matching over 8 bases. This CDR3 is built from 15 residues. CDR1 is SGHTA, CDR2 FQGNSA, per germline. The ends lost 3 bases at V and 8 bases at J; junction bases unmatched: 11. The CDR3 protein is CASSFQARGRFGYTF. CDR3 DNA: TGTGCCAGCAGCTTCCAAGCCAGGGGGCGCTTCGGCTACACCTTC.

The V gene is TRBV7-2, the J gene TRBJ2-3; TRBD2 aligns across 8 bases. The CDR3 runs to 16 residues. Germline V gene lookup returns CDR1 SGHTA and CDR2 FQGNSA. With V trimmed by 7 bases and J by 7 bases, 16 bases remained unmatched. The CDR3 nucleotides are TGTGCCAGCACTACCAGAATCGGGGGGGCCTTTCATACGCAGTATTTT. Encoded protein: CASTTRIGGAFHTQYF.